Listed here are 5 T cell receptor beta chains from one sample, sequenced in a study of T cells in Graves' hyperthyroidism and ophthalmopathy. Regions amplified from RNA transcripts were the TCR beta CDR3 regions. An initial round of RT-PCR targeting the TCR CDR3 relied on the HTBI primer set. TCRdb called the multiplex PCR reads again in MiXCR, with one record for every CDR3 protein. Of about 52,000 distinct CDR3 sequences listed, less than 60% are singletons. Sequencing input: blood. Receptors were obtained from a woman aged 45 to 65 with Graves' ophthalmopathy.

This clonotype was picked up one time. This chain's CDR3 is CASSVVAGTYGYTF. CDR3 coding DNA: TGTGCCAGCAGCGTAGTGGCAGGTACCTATGGCTACACCTTC. This chain joins TRBV9 and TRBJ1-2; D gene uncertain. This CDR3 spans 14 amino acids. Germline V lookup: CDR1 SGDLS, CDR2 YYNGEE. V was trimmed by 0 bases and J by 4 bases, leaving 10 bases between them.

The V gene is TRBV2, the J gene TRBJ2-7; 8 bases agree with TRBD2. The CDR3 extends over 12 amino acids. Germline V gene sequence: CDR1 SNHLY, CDR2 FYNNEI. CDR3 sequence reads: CVTGGGPYEQYF. The CDR3 DNA is TGTGTCACGGGGGGGGGCCCCTACGAGCAGTACTTC.

With regard to this clonotype: The conserved phenylalanine or tryptophan normally closing the CDR3 is absent here, so this likely arose from a read error. This chain links TRBV7-3 with TRBJ2-7; D is ambiguous. This CDR3 has 14 amino acids. V gave up 2 bases and J gave up 2 bases, with 10 bases separating them. CDR1 and CDR2 from the germline V gene are SGHTA and FQGTGA. For the CDR3, the DNA is TGTGCCAGCAGCTTATCCGGACCACCCTACGAGCAGTACCTT. Protein: CASSLSGPPYEQYL.

This clonotype was counted at least ten times. The chain joins TRBV6-5 to TRBJ2-7; a possible D gene is TRBD2 (6 bases). Between the trimmed V and J ends, which lost 6 bases and 2 bases, there was a span of 14 bases. CDR3 length: 14 residues. Germline values: CDR1 MNHEY, CDR2 SVGAGI. CDR3 DNA sequence: TGTGCCAGCAGGTCTGCCGGGACTGCCTACGAGCAGTACTTC. The encoded protein is CASRSAGTAYEQYF.

This clonotype was counted many times. This sequence may be a read error, since a much larger clone differs from it by one base. This chain uses TRBV2 with TRBJ2-1; D is possibly TRBD2 (6 bases). From germline, CDR1 is SNHLY and CDR2 FYNNEI. The CDR3 loop spans 12 amino acids. V was trimmed by 7 bases and J by 9 bases, leaving 13 bases between them. CDR3 sequence: CASKEGRSEQFF. In DNA, the CDR3 is TGTGCCAGCAAGGAGGGCCGGAGTGAGCAGTTCTTC.